A single sample gave rise to the 18 T cell receptor beta chains below, sequenced in a study of stem cell transplantation in POMP-related autoinflammatory disease. Assay used: immunoSEQ multiplex PCR; TCRdb lists only in-frame clones, some missing. The sample has some 9,900 clones, roughly 80% seen once. Sequenced material: CD4+ T cells from PBMCs, taken after stem cell transplantation. These receptors originate from a human patient with POMP-related autoinflammation and immune dysregulation (PRAID). Part of the T cells may come from the graft donor.

The CDR3 sequence: CASSLAIRQQETQYF. CDR3 in DNA: TGTGCCAGCAGCTTGGCCATTCGTCAGCAAGAGACCCAGTACTTC. The J gene is TRBJ2-5, the V gene TRBV5-4; no clear D gene. CDR3 length: 15 amino acids. V lost 0 bases to trimming and J lost 2 bases, with 11 bases between them. The germline V gene encodes CDR1 SGHNT and CDR2 YYREEE (reference sequence).

The chain is built from TRBV28 and TRBJ1-2; D is uncertain. Trimming removed 7 bases at V and 3 bases at J, with 9 bases between. In germline, CDR1 is MDHEN, CDR2 SYDVKM. There are 12 residues in the CDR3. The CDR3 reads CASKGRDYGYTF. Here the CDR3 DNA reads TGTGCCAGCAAGGGTAGGGACTATGGCTACACCTTC.

The rearrangement joins TRBV11-3 to TRBJ2-3; no clear D gene. The V gene lost 1 base and the J gene lost 0 bases, with 5 bases spanning the gap. From germline, CDR1 is SGHNT and CDR2 YENEEA. The CDR3 extends over 14 amino acids. DNA for the CDR3: TGTGCCAGCAGCTTAGCCCCTAGCACAGATACGCAGTATTTT. It translates to CASSLAPSTDTQYF.

The genes are TRBV10-3 and TRBJ2-7; 7 bases are a match to TRBD2. With V trimmed by 6 bases and J by 4 bases, 9 bases remained unmatched. Per the germline V gene, CDR1 is ENHRY and CDR2 is SYGVKD. The CDR3 extends over 14 amino acids. This CDR3 reads CAIRPGLAVYEQYF. The DNA for the CDR3 is TGTGCCATCAGGCCCGGGCTAGCGGTATACGAGCAGTACTTC.

This chain uses TRBV3-1 (or the pseudogene TRBV3-2) with TRBJ2-1; maybe TRBD2 (5 bases). The germline gives CDR1 LGHDT, CDR2 YNNKEL (reference sequence). CDR3 length equals 14 residues. Trimming took off 0 bases at V and 4 bases at J, with 7 bases between the two ends. This CDR3 reads CASSQDPGYNEQFF. The CDR3 DNA reads TGTGCCAGCAGCCAAGACCCGGGGTACAATGAGCAGTTCTTC.

The chain joins TRBV7-3 to TRBJ1-1; tentatively, D is TRBD1 (6 bases). CDR3 length equals 17 residues. Germline assignment: CDR1 SGHTA and CDR2 FQGTGA. V was shortened by 7 bases and J by 0 bases, with 21 bases between the two germline ends. CDR3 loop: CASTPKIRGDMNTEAFF. CDR3 DNA sequence: TGTGCCAGCACCCCTAAAATCAGAGGGGACATGAACACTGAAGCTTTCTTT.

This clone was detected only once. The gene calls are TRBV29-1 and TRBJ2-3; tentative D call: TRBD2 (6 bases). Germline V CDR1 and CDR2: SQVTM, ANQGSEA. The length of the CDR3 is 16 residues. V was pared by 4 bases and J by 4 bases, with 21 bases between. CDR3 sequence: CSVGRQGGVGADTQYF. The CDR3 DNA is TGCAGCGTTGGCCGCCAGGGAGGCGTAGGAGCAGATACGCAGTATTTT.

This chain joins TRBV9 and TRBJ2-4; D remains ambiguous. Trimming removed 0 bases from V and 6 bases from J, with 7 bases in between. This CDR3 contains 13 residues. Germline loops: CDR1 SGDLS, CDR2 YYNGEE. The CDR3 loop is CASSVATGNIQYF. The CDR3 region has the DNA TGTGCCAGCAGCGTAGCTACGGGAAACATTCAGTACTTC.

The chain joins TRBV5-1 to TRBJ2-6; D is ambiguous. Germline V lookup: CDR1 SGHRS, CDR2 YFSETQ. CDR3 size: 15 residues. V lost 5 bases and J lost 4, with 13 bases in between. DNA of the CDR3: TGCGCCAGCAGAACCTGGGCGTCCGGGGCCAACGTCCTGACTTTC. It is translated as CASRTWASGANVLTF.

This chain connects TRBV18 to TRBJ2-7; 11 bases fit TRBD2. CDR1 and CDR2 (germline): KGHSH, LQKENI. The CDR3 spans 15 residues. J was trimmed by 4 bases and V by 3 bases; bases with no gene match: 5. CDR3 amino acids: CASSPGLAANYEQYF. CDR3 sequence (DNA): TGTGCCAGCTCACCGGGACTAGCGGCAAATTACGAGCAGTACTTC.

The chain recombines TRBV6-1 with TRBJ2-7; perhaps TRBD2 as D (6 bases). V lost 3 bases and J lost 3, with 15 bases in between. Germline CDR1 reads MNHNS; CDR2 reads SASEGT. The length of the CDR3 is 15 residues. The CDR3 here is CASSELPSSVYEQYF. The CDR3 DNA reads as TGTGCCAGCAGTGAGCTCCCCTCTAGCGTCTACGAGCAGTACTTC.

This sequence joins TRBV7-9 and TRBJ2-7, with D perhaps matching TRBD1 (5 bases). The V and J ends lost 0 bases and 2 bases respectively, with 5 bases between them. In germline, CDR1 is SEHNR, CDR2 FQNEAQ (reference sequence). The CDR3 has 13 amino acids. CDR3 amino acids: CASSLATAYEQYF. CDR3 nucleotides: TGTGCCAGCAGCTTAGCGACAGCCTACGAGCAGTACTTC.

The V gene is TRBV18, the J gene TRBJ1-4; the D is unclear. The germline V and J ends were trimmed by 3 bases and 7 bases, with 6 bases remaining between them. Germline V lookup: CDR1 KGHSH, CDR2 LQKENI. The CDR3 is 12 residues long. The CDR3 sequence: CASSPRGEKLFF. The CDR3 nucleotides read TGTGCCAGCTCACCCCGGGGTGAAAAACTGTTTTTT.

This rearrangement joins TRBV19 to TRBJ1-3; TRBD1 matches 8 bases. The V segment lost 7 bases and the J segment 2 bases; nucleotides outside the gene matches: 10. CDR3 length: 16 residues. The germline CDR1 and CDR2 sequences are LNHDA and SQIVND (reference sequence). The CDR3 spells CASTSRATGAGNTIYF. The CDR3 bases are TGTGCCAGTACCTCCCGTGCGACAGGGGCTGGAAACACCATATATTTT.

The sample holds one count of this clone. The J gene is TRBJ1-3, the V gene TRBV19, with TRBD1 identical over 10 bases. This CDR3 spans 14 amino acids. V lost 8 bases to trimming and J lost 2 bases; unmatched junction nucleotides: 3. The germline CDR1 and CDR2 sequences are LNHDA and SQIVND (reference sequence). CDR3: CASGDRGPGNTIYF. CDR3 nucleotide sequence: TGTGCCAGTGGGGACAGGGGCCCTGGAAACACCATATATTTT.

This clone was recorded only once. This chain uses TRBV30 with TRBJ1-1; D call uncertain. Germline V gives CDR1 GTSNPN, CDR2 SVGIG (reference sequence). The V end lost 4 bases, the J end lost 1 base, and 10 bases lay between the germline ends. CDR3 length equals 13 residues. The DNA of the CDR3 is TGTGCCTGGACGATCCTCGGGAACACTGAAGCTTTCTTT. This gives the protein CAWTILGNTEAFF.

The genes are TRBV7-9 and TRBJ1-4; a possible D gene is TRBD1 (5 bases). This CDR3 has 14 residues. V shed 2 bases and J shed 8 bases, with 12 bases lying between them. Germline CDR1 reads SEHNR; CDR2 reads FQNEAQ (reference sequence). The CDR3 DNA reads as TGTGCCAGCAGCTTATTAGGGGTTAAGGAAAAACTGTTTTTT. As protein: CASSLLGVKEKLFF. Full variable domain (rest looked up from reference TRBV7-9 and TRBJ1-4): DTGVSQNPRHKITKRGQNVTFRCDPISEHNRLYWYRQTLGQGPEFLTYFQNEAQLEKSRLLSDRFSAERPKGSFSTLEIQRTEQGDSAMYLCASSLLGVKEKLFFGSGTQLSVL.

This chain joins TRBV24-1 and TRBJ2-1, with 7 positions matching TRBD2. CDR1 KGHDR and CDR2 SFDVKD come from the germline V gene. J was trimmed by 5 bases and V by 5 bases; bases with no gene match: 5. The CDR3 consists of 14 residues. The DNA for the CDR3 is TGTGCCACCAGTGCCACTAGCGCCCACAATGAGCAGTTCTTC. Protein: CATSATSAHNEQFF.